The source of this T cell receptor beta chain is a study of cytomegalovirus exposure and HLA in healthy donors. The V gene's germline CDR1 is KGHSH and CDR2 LQKENI. Trimming removed 3 bases at V and 5 bases at J, with 14 bases between. The CDR3 is 15 amino acids. Primers for the PCR totalled 60 Vbeta and 13 Jbeta. Sequencing used immunoSEQ multiplex PCR; TCRdb keeps in-frame clones, though not all of them. Of roughly 90,000 clones in the sample, roughly 78% are singletons; the top ten hold approximately 4.6%. The chain joins TRBV18 to TRBJ1-5, with D perhaps TRBD1 (5 bases). Sequenced material: PBMCs. This receptor was obtained from a woman aged 35 to 49 in good health and CMV-seropositive. The CDR3 DNA reads TGTGCCAGCTCACCCCTAGGGGCTAGTGATCAGCCCCAGCATTTT. The encoded protein is CASSPLGASDQPQHF.